Sequencing of this T cell receptor (beta chain) was carried out in a study of T cells after somatic rescue of genetic block. This clone was observed a single time. Some clones are missing from TCRdb's copy, which holds only in-frame ones; the method was immunoSEQ multiplex PCR. The sample consists of around 67,000 clones, under 95% of them appearing once. This CDR3 comprises 12 residues. The ends were cut back, 5 bases at V and 11 bases at J, with 13 bases in the middle. Germline CDR1 and CDR2: SGHVS and FQNEAQ. The chain recombines TRBV7-8 with TRBJ2-1; TRBD1 or TRBD2 may be the D gene (6 bases each). The sequenced sample consisted of peripheral blood mononuclear cells (PBMCs). This TCR derives from a man aged 30-40 years. CDR3 sequence reads: CASSTSGGQQFF. The CDR3 DNA reads as TGTGCCAGCAGCACCTCTGGGGGGCAGCAGTTCTTC.